This TCR beta chain was captured by sequencing in a study of cytomegalovirus exposure and HLA in healthy donors. Study-wide findings and caveats: Previously analyzed data showed that most TCR beta V segments were productive at a frequency of about 90% or about 30%.

The CDR3 consists of 15 residues. Trimming cost V 5 bases and J 3 bases; bases outside gene matches: 7. CDR1 SGHTA and CDR2 FQGTGA come from the germline V gene. With regard to this clone: Its antigen is not known.

In the PCR, 60 Vbeta and 13 Jbeta primers were used. Clones were read by immunoSEQ multiplex PCR, and TCRdb kept only the in-frame ones, dropping some. The sample includes around 200,000 clones, around four fifths seen only once; the top ten take 10% to 13%. The sample comprised PBMCs. The V call is TRBV7-3, the J call TRBJ2-7; 10 bases match TRBD2. This sequence was found in a woman aged 45-59 years in good health and CMV-seropositive. CDR3 coding DNA: TGTGCCAGCAGCAGCCGCGAGCGGGGGGGCTACGAGCAGTACTTC. The encoded protein is CASSSRERGGYEQYF.